The 5 T cell receptor beta chains given below trace back to one sample, sequenced in a study of blood T cell repertoires in COVID-19. Method: immunoSEQ multiplex PCR; TCRdb's copy keeps in-frame clones and lacks some. The table shows some 490,000 clones, with roughly 88% occurring only once. The sample consisted of peripheral blood. The receptors stem from a human donor in a cohort sampled during active COVID-19.

The rearrangement links TRBV15 to TRBJ2-3; TRBD2 matches at 10 bases. The CDR3 covers 17 residues. V dropped 1 base and J dropped 4; count of bases not matched to a gene: 8. Germline V gene lookup returns CDR1 LNHNV and CDR2 YYDKDF (reference sequence). In nucleotides, the CDR3 is TGTGCCACCAGCAGAGTTTCAGCGGGAGGGCCGGCAGATACGCAGTATTTT. Its translation: CATSRVSAGGPADTQYF.

This clone was observed a few times. Other DNA sequences from this sample encode an identical CDR3 as well. The gene calls are TRBV12-3 or TRBV12-4 and TRBJ1-3; D is unclear. The CDR3 length is 12 residues. The V gene lost 3 bases and the J gene lost 3 bases, with 3 bases spanning the gap. The CDR3: CASSFYGNTIYF. The CDR3 DNA is TGTGCCAGCAGTTTTTATGGAAACACCATATATTTT.

CDR3 sequence: CASSLERYTIRPSGVYEQYF. In DNA form, the CDR3 reads TGTGCCAGCAGTTTGGAACGCTATACCATCCGGCCTAGCGGGGTCTACGAGCAGTACTTC. J is TRBJ2-7 and V is TRBV28; 9 bases are a match to TRBD2. Per the germline V gene, CDR1 is MDHEN and CDR2 is SYDVKM. The CDR3 sequence is 20 residues long. The V gene end was trimmed by 3 bases and the J gene end by 3 bases; junction bases not matched to a gene: 21.

The V gene is TRBV12-3 or TRBV12-4, the J gene TRBJ2-1, with D perhaps matching TRBD2 (7 bases). CDR3 length: 13 amino acids. With 10 bases removed from V and 8 bases from J, the gap between germline ends came to 18 bases. The CDR3 DNA reads as TGTGCCATAAGGGGGAGGGGTGGGTATGAGCAGTTCTTC. The encoded protein is CAIRGRGGYEQFF.

This clone was seen a single time. J is TRBJ1-2 and V is TRBV6-5, with D unresolved. CDR1 and CDR2 (germline): MNHEY, SVGAGI. The CDR3 is 13 amino acids. Trimming shortened V by 7 bases and J by 8 bases, and 17 bases separated the two germline ends. Here the CDR3 reads CASTKEGVEGYTF. As DNA, the CDR3 is TGTGCCAGCACCAAAGAGGGAGTTGAGGGCTACACCTTC.